This T cell receptor beta chain was sequenced in a study of shared clonotypes between healthy human individuals. There are 15 residues in the CDR3. V lost 4 bases to trimming and J lost 3 bases; unmatched junction nucleotides: 6. Germline V lookup: CDR1 WSHSY, CDR2 SAAADI. About 30,000 T cell genomes, or around 290 ng DNA, went into replicate PCRs of unsorted PBMC. The repertoire was sequenced with immunoSEQ multiplex PCR; TCRdb's copy has only in-frame clones and lacks some. Of about 480,000 clones in the sample, 60% to 80% are singletons; the top ten hold around 13%. The receptor's source is a middle-aged woman in good health. Some clones in this sample may be carry-over from other donors' samples. This sequence joins TRBV10-2 and TRBJ2-3, with TRBD1 identical over 8 bases. Sequencing input: PBMCs. CDR3 nucleotides: TGCGCCAGCAGTGTTCGGACAGGGAGGACAGATACGCAGTATTTT. Amino acid sequence: CASSVRTGRTDTQYF.